This TCR beta chain was documented in a study of blood T cell repertoires in COVID-19. Looking at the study overall: The origin of the acute and convalescent COVID-19 samples was the United States, Italy and Spain.

Per the authors' pipeline: The authors estimated nucleated cell counts from reference gene primer amplification. Method: immunoSEQ multiplex PCR; TCRdb's copy keeps in-frame clones and lacks some. That table gives V, J and clone size, and the DNA gave D and trimming. This sample carries roughly 230,000 clones, around 87% of them seen once, and the ten largest clones take approximately 2.3%. The germline V gene encodes CDR1 SGHDT and CDR2 YYEEEE. V gave up 4 bases and J gave up 3 bases; unmatched junction bases: 6. This CDR3 has 15 residues. The J gene is TRBJ2-1, the V gene TRBV5-6; 8 bases line up with TRBD1. The TCR sequence derives from a woman aged 60-75 years with COVID-19, enrolled during active disease. Sequencing was carried out using peripheral blood. CDR3 in amino acids: CASSADRGNYNEQFF. CDR3 DNA: TGTGCCAGCAGCGCCGACAGGGGAAACTACAATGAGCAGTTCTTC.